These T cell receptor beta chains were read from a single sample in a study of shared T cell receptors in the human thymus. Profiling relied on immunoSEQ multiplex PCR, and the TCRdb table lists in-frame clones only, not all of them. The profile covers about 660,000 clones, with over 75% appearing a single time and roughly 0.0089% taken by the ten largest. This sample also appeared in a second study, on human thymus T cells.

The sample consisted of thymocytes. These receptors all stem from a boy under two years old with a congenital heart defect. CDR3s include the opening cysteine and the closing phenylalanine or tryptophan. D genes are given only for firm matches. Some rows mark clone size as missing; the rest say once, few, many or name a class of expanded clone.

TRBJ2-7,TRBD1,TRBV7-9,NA,TGTGCCAGCAGCCGAAAACTGGACAGGGGGATTTACGAGCAGTACTTC,CASSRKLDRGIYEQYF
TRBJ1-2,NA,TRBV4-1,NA,TGCGCCAGCAGCCAAGCCGTCAGGAACTATGGCTACACCTTC,CASSQAVRNYGYTF
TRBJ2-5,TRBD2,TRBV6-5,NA,TGTGCCAGCAGGCCCGGACTAGCGGGAGGAGAGACCCAGTACTTC,CASRPGLAGGETQYF
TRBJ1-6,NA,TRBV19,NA,TGTGCCAGTAGTATTCGGACAGCTACAAATTCCCCCCTCCACTTT,CASSIRTATNSPLHF
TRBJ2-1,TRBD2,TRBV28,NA,TGTGCCAGCAGTCTATACATAGCGGGAGTGACCTACAATGAGCAGTTCTTC,CASSLYIAGVTYNEQFF
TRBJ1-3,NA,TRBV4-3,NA,TGCGCCAGCAGCCATATGACTACGGCACCTTCTGGAAACACCATATATTTT,CASSHMTTAPSGNTIYF
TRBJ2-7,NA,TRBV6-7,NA,TGTGCCAGCAGTCACCGACCAGGGGCAAAAACCTACGAGCAGTACTTC,CASSHRPGAKTYEQYF
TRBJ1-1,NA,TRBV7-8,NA,TGTGCCAGCAGCTCAGGGACTGAAGCTTTCTTT,CASSSGTEAFF
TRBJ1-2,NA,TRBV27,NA,TGTGCCATCCGCCCGGGGGATAAGTGTGGCTACACCTTC,CAIRPGDKCGYTF
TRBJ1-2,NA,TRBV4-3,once,TGCGCCAGCAGCCAAGACCGAACCCCCAGGGTTGGAGTCGGTGGCTACACCTTC,CASSQDRTPRVGVGGYTF
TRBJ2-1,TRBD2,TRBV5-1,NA,TGCGCCAGCAGCTTGGGCGGGAGGCCTCACCCCGGTGAGCAGTTCTTC,CASSLGGRPHPGEQFF
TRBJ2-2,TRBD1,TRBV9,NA,TGTGCCAGCAGCGTAGGAGGCCATAGGGGACAGGGTGGGGAGCTGTTTTTT,CASSVGGHRGQGGELFF
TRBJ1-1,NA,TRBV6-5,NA,TGTGCCAGCAGTTACCGCGGGCTGCCAAGCGGTTCGGCTTTCTTT,CASSYRGLPSGSAFF
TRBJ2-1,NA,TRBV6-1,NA,TGTGCCAGCAGTGAACCTCCCGGGGTGGCGGTCAACAATGAGCAGTTCTTC,CASSEPPGVAVNNEQFF
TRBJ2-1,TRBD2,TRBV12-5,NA,TGTGCTAGTGGTTTGGGGGCTAGCGGGATCCGGAGGCAGTTCTTC,CASGLGASGIRRQFF
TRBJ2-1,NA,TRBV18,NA,TGTGCCAGCTCACCCACAGGGAGAACCTACAATGAGCAGTTCTTC,CASSPTGRTYNEQFF
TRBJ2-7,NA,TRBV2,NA,TGTGCCAGCAGTTCAGATTCAGGGGTCCCTGCTTACGAGCAGTACTTC,CASSSDSGVPAYEQYF
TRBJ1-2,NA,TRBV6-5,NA,TGTGCCAGCAGCCCGGGAACTCAGGGGCTCTATGGCTACACCTTC,CASSPGTQGLYGYTF
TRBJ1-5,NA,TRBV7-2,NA,TGTGCCAGCAGCATTGGACAGTTGTCTAAGGAGCCCCAGCATTTT,CASSIGQLSKEPQHF
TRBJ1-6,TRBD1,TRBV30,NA,TGTGCCTGGAGCCCGGGACAGGGAATAGATAATTCACCCCTCCACTTT,CAWSPGQGIDNSPLHF
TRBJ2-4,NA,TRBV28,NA,TGTGCCAGCAGGCCAGGACAACTAGCCAAAAACATTCAGTACTTC,CASRPGQLAKNIQYF
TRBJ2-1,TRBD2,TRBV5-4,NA,TGTGCCAGCAGCCAGCCCCCCTCTAGCGGAGCAGTTGGAGAGCAGTTCTTC,CASSQPPSSGAVGEQFF
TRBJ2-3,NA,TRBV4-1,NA,TGCGCCAGCAGCCAAGAACTTTTGGGGCCCCTGGGCGGCACAGATACGCAGTATTTT,CASSQELLGPLGGTDTQYF
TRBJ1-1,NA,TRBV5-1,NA,TGCGCCAGCAGAACGACAGTTCTCAACACTGAAGCTTTCTTT,CASRTTVLNTEAFF
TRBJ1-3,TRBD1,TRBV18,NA,TGTGCCAGCTGGACGGACAGGGTTGGCAGGAGCTCTGGAAACACCATATATTTT,CASWTDRVGRSSGNTIYF
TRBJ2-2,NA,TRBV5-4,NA,TGTGCCAGCAGCGAACTGCACCGGGAGCTGTTTTTT,CASSELHRELFF
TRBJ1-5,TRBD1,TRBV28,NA,TGTGCCAGCAGTCACTCACGGGACAGTGCGTGGGATCCCCTCCAGCCCCAGCATTTT,CASSHSRDSAWDPLQPQHF
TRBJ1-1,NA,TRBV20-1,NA,TGCAGTGCTTACAGGGCCACTGAAGCTTTCTTT,CSAYRATEAFF
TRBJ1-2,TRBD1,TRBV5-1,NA,TGCGCCAGCAGCTTCAAGACAGGGTTCCTAAACTATGGCTACACCTTC,CASSFKTGFLNYGYTF
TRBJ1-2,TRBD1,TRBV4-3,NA,TGCGCCAGCAGCCTGACAGGGGGCTATGGCTACACCTTC,CASSLTGGYGYTF
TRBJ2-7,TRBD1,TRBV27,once,TGTGCCAGCAGTTTCCACGGACAGGGCCCATCCTACGAGCAGTACTTC,CASSFHGQGPSYEQYF
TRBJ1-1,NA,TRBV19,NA,TGTGCCAGTACCCTGGGACAGAACACTGAAGCTTTCTTT,CASTLGQNTEAFF
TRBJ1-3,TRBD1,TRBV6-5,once,TGTGCCAGCAGGGGACAGGGGGACGGAAACACCATATATTTT,CASRGQGDGNTIYF
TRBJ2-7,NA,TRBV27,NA,TGTGCCAGCAGTTTGGCGGGGAACGAGCAGTACTTC,CASSLAGNEQYF
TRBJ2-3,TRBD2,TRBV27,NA,TGTGCCAGCAGCCGACTAGCGGGAGATAGGACAGATACGCAGTATTTT,CASSRLAGDRTDTQYF
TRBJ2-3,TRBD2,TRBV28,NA,TGTGCCAGCAGTTTAAAGGGACTTGGTGGGCGGGAGATTGGCACAGATACGCAGTATTTT,CASSLKGLGGREIGTDTQYF
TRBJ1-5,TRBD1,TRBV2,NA,TGTGCCAGCAGTTCGAGGAGGGGACAGGGGGCAAATCAGCCCCAGCATTTT,CASSSRRGQGANQPQHF
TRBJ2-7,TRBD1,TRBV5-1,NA,TGCGCCAGCACTTTAACCGTGGACAGGGGGGGCGAGCAGTACTTC,CASTLTVDRGGEQYF
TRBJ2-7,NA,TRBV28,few,TGTGCCAGCCGTTTGGTAGGGGCCTACGAGCAGTACTTC,CASRLVGAYEQYF
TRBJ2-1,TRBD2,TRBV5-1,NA,TGCGCCAGCAGCTTGGAGGCTAGCGGGAGGGAAAAATACAATGAGCAGTTCTTC,CASSLEASGREKYNEQFF
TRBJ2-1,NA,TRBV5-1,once,TGCGCCAGCAGTCGAGCGGAGTACAATGAGCAGTTCTTC,CASSRAEYNEQFF
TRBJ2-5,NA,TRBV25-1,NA,TGTGCCAGCAGTGAAGGTCTGGGCGAGGGCCAAGAGACCCAGTACTTC,CASSEGLGEGQETQYF
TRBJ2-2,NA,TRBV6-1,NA,TGTGCCAGCAGTGAACTCGGTTACACCGGGGAGCTGTTTTTT,CASSELGYTGELFF
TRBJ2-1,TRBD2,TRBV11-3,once,TGTGCCAGCAGCTTAGGGACTAGTGCCTACAATGAGCAGTTCTTC,CASSLGTSAYNEQFF
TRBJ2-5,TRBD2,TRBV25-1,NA,TGTGCCAGCAGTGGATTACTAGCGGGAGGGCTTGAGACCCAGTACTTC,CASSGLLAGGLETQYF
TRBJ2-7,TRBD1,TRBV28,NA,TGTGCCAGCTCCCTCAGGGGGATTTTAGCCTACGAGCAGTACTTC,CASSLRGILAYEQYF